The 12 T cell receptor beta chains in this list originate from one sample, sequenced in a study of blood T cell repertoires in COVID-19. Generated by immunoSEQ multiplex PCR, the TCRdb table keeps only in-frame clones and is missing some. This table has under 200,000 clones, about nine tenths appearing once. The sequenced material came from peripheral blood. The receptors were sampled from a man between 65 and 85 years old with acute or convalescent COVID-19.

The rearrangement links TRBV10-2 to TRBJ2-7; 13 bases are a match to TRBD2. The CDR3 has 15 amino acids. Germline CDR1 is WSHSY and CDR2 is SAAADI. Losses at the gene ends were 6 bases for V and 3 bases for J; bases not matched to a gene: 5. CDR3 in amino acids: CASRSGTSGNYEQYF. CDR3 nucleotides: TGCGCCAGCAGATCCGGGACTAGCGGGAACTACGAGCAGTACTTC.

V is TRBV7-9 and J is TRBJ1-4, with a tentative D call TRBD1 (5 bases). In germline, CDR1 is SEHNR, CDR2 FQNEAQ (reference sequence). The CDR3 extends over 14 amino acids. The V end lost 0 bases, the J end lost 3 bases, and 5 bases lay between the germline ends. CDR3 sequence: CASSLAGANEKLFF. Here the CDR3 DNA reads TGTGCCAGCAGCTTAGCAGGGGCTAATGAAAAACTGTTTTTT.

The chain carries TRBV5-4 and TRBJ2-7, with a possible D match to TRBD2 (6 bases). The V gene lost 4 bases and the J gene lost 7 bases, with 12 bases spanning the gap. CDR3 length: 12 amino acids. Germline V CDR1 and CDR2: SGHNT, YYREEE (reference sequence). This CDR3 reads CASSIWAGEQYF. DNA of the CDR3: TGTGCCAGCAGCATCTGGGCGGGGGAGCAGTACTTC.

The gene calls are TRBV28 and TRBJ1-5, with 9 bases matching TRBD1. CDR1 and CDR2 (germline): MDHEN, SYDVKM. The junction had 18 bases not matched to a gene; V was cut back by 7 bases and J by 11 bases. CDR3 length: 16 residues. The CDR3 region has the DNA TGTGCCAGCAACGCGGAAGACGGGACAGGGAGACTGACCCAGCATTTT. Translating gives CASNAEDGTGRLTQHF.

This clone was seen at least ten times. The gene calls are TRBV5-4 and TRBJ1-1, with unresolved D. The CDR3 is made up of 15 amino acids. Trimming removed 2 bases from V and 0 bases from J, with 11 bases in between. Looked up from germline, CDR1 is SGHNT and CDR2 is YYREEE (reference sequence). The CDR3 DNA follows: TGTGCCAGCAGCTTAAGAAGAGGAATGAACACTGAAGCTTTCTTT. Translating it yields CASSLRRGMNTEAFF.

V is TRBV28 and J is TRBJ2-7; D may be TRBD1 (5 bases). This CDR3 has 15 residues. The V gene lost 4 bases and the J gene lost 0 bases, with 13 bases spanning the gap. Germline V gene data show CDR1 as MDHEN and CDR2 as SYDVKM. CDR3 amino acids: CASSSPGQGSYEQYF. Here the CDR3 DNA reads TGTGCCAGCAGTTCGCCCGGGCAGGGCTCCTACGAGCAGTACTTC. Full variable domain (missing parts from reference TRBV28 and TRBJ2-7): DVKVTQSSRYLVKRTGEKVFLECVQDMDHENMFWYRQDPGLGLRLIYFSYDVKMKEKGDIPEGYSVSREKKERFSLILESASTNQTSMYLCASSSPGQGSYEQYFGPGTRLTVT.

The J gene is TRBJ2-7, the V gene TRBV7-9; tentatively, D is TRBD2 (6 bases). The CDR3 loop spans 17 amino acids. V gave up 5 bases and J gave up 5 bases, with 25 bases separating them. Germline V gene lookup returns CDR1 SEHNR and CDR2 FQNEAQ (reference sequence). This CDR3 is CASSPGTLVTLPNEQYF. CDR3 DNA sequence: TGTGCCAGCAGCCCCGGGACTTTAGTCACCCTTCCTAACGAGCAGTACTTC. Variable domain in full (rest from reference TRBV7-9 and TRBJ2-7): DTGVSQNPRHKITKRGQNVTFRCDPISEHNRLYWYRQTLGQGPEFLTYFQNEAQLEKSRLLSDRFSAERPKGSFSTLEIQRTEQGDSAMYLCASSPGTLVTLPNEQYFGPGTRLTVT.

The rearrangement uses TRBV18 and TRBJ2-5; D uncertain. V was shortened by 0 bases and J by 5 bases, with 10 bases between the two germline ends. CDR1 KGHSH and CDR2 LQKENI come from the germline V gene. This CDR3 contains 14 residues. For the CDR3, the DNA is TGTGCCAGCTCACCACCGGCGGCCCGGGAGACCCAGTACTTC. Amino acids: CASSPPAARETQYF.

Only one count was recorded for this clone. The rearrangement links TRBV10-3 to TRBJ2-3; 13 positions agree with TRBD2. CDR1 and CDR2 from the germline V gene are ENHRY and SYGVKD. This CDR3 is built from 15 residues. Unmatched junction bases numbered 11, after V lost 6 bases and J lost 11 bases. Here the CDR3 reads CAIRATSGRSQGQYF. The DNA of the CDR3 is TGTGCCATCAGGGCGACTAGCGGGAGGTCTCAAGGGCAGTATTTT.

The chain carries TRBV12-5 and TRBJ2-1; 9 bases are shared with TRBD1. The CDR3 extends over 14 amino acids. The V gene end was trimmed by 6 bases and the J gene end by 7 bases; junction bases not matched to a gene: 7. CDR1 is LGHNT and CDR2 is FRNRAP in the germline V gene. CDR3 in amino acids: CASGRNDRGNEQFF. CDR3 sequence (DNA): TGTGCTAGTGGCCGCAACGACAGGGGGAATGAGCAGTTCTTC.

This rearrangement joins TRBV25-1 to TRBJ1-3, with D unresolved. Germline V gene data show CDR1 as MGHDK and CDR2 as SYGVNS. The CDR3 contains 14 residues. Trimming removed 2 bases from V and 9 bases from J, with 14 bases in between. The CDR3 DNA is TGTGCCAGCAGTGAAATCGGGGAATCGTCCACCATATATTTT. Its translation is CASSEIGESSTIYF.

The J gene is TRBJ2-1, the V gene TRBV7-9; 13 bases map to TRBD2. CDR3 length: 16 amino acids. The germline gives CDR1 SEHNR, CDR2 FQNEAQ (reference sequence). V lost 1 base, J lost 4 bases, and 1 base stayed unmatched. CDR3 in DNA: TGTGCCAGCAGCTTAGGGACTAGCGGGAGTTACAATGAGCAGTTCTTC. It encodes CASSLGTSGSYNEQFF. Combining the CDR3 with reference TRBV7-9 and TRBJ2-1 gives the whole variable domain DTGVSQNPRHKITKRGQNVTFRCDPISEHNRLYWYRQTLGQGPEFLTYFQNEAQLEKSRLLSDRFSAERPKGSFSTLEIQRTEQGDSAMYLCASSLGTSGSYNEQFFGPGTRLTVL.